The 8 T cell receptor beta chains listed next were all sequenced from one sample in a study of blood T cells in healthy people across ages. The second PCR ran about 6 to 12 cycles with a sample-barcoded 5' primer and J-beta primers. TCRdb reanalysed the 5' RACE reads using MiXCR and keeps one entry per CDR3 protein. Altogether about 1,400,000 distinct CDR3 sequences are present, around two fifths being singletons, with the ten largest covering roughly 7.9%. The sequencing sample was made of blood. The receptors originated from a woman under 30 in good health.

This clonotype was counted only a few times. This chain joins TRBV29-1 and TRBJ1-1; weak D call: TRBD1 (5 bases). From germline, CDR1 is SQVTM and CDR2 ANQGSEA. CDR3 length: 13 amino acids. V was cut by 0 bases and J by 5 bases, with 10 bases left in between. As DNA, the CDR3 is TGCAGCGTTGAAGATGGGGGGGGAACTGAAGCTTTCTTT. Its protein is CSVEDGGGTEAFF.

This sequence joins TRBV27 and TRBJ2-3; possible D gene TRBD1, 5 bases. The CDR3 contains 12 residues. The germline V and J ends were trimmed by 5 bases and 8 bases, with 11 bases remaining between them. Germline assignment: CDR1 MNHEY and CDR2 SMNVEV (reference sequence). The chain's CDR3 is CASSRSQGTQYF. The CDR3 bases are TGTGCCAGCAGTCGCTCCCAGGGTACGCAGTATTTT.

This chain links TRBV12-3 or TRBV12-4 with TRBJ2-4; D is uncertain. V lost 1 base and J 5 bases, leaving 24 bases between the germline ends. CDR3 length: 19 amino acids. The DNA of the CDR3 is TGTGCCAGCAGTTTAGGGGGTTGGAGCGCCCGTAGCCAAGAAAACATTCAGTACTTC. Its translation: CASSLGGWSARSQENIQYF.

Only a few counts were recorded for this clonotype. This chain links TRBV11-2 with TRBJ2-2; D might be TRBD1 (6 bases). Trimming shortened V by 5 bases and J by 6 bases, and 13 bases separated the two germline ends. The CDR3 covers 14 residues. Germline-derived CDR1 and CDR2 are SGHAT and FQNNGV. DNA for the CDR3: TGTGCCAGCAGCCCACAGGGAACCCCCGGGGAGCTGTTTTTT. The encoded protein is CASSPQGTPGELFF.

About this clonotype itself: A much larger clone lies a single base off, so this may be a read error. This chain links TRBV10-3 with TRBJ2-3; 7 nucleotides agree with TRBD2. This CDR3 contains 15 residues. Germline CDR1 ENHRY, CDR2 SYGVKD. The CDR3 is CAITASGSYTDAQYF. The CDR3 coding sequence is TGTGCCATCACGGCTAGCGGATCTTACACAGATGCGCAGTATTTT.

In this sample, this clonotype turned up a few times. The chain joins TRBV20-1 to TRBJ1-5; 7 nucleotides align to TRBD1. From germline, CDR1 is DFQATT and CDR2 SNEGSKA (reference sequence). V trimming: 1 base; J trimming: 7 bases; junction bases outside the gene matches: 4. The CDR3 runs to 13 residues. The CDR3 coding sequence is TGCAGTGCTAGAGGGGACAGTGGACAGCCCCAGCATTTT. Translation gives CSARGDSGQPQHF.

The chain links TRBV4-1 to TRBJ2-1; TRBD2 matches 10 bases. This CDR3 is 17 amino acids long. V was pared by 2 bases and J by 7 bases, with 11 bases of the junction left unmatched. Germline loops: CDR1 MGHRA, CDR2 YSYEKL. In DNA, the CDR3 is TGCGCCAGCAGCCAAACGGAGAGCGGGAGGGCCGAGAATGAGCAGTTCTTC. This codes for CASSQTESGRAENEQFF.

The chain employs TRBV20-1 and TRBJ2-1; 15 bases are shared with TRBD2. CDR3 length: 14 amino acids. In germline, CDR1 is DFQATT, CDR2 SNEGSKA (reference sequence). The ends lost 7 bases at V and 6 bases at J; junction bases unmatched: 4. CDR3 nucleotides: TGCAGTGGGGGACTAGCGGGAGGTTCCAATGAGCAGTTCTTC. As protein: CSGGLAGGSNEQFF.